This TCR beta chain emerged from a study of blood T cell repertoires in COVID-19. Authors' methods: Estimated nucleated cell counts came from reference gene primer amplification. TCRdb's copy holds only in-frame clones and misses some; the assay was immunoSEQ multiplex PCR. V and J calls and clone size are given by that table; D and trimming were obtained from the DNA. The sample includes about 240,000 clones, roughly 76% of them seen just once. The CDR3 sequence is 15 residues long. V was pared by 4 bases and J by 8 bases, with 17 bases between. CDR1 is SNHLY, CDR2 FYNNEI, per germline. This clone was counted only a few times.

The TCR originated in an elderly woman with COVID-19, enrolled during active disease. Input material: peripheral blood. The V gene is TRBV2, the J gene TRBJ1-4; D might be TRBD1 (5 bases). The CDR3 DNA reads TGTGCCAGCAGTGGGCAGGGCAGGGTGCCAGAAAAACTGTTTTTT. It translates to CASSGQGRVPEKLFF.